This note documents a single T cell receptor (beta chain) sequence. This sample is part of a study of Tregs in tolerant kidney transplant recipients. From germline, CDR1 is SGHRS and CDR2 YFSETQ. With 4 bases removed from V and 0 bases from J, the gap between germline ends came to 20 bases. The CDR3 covers 17 residues. Clones were read by immunoSEQ multiplex PCR, and TCRdb kept only the in-frame ones, dropping some. The sample includes more than 75,000 clones, more than 85% of them seen just once. Unstimulated regulatory T cells (CD4+CD25+CD127-), CD4+CD25- non-regulatory cells, CD4 and CD8 cells were FACS-sorted from thawed PBMCs.

The chain employs TRBV5-1 and TRBJ2-7; weak D call: TRBD2 (5 bases). This sequence was found in a human donor who received a combined kidney and bone marrow transplant. The sequencing used CD4+ T cells from blood, collected before the transplant. CDR3 amino acids: CASSIPKSGLSSYEQYF. In DNA, the CDR3 is TGCGCCAGCAGCATACCAAAGAGCGGTTTAAGCTCCTACGAGCAGTACTTC. Variable domain in full (rest from reference TRBV5-1 and TRBJ2-7): KAGVTQTPRYLIKTRGQQVTLSCSPISGHRSVSWYQQTPGQGLQFLFEYFSETQRNKGNFPGRFSGRQFSNSRSEMNVSTLELGDSALYLCASSIPKSGLSSYEQYFGPGTRLTVT.